The rows below give T cell receptor beta chains drawn from one sample of a study. MiXCR was run by TCRdb on the 5' RACE reads, yielding one entry per CDR3 protein. The sample records nearly 55,000 distinct CDR3 sequences, roughly a quarter being singletons. The sequenced material came from tumor-infiltrating naive CD4+ T cells sorted from the breast tumor. The receptor source for this set is a female donor with breast cancer. CDR3s include the opening cysteine and the closing phenylalanine or tryptophan.

14 | TRBJ2-5 | TRBV7-2 | CASSRPGLQETQYF
16 | TRBJ2-3 | TRBV11-3 | CASSLGSQAATDTQYF
15 | TRBJ2-5 | TRBV5-1 | CASSLGAGAGETQYF
14 | TRBJ1-1 | TRBV5-1 | CASSLQGAKEEAFF
14 | TRBJ2-7 | TRBV20-1 | CSARDRGSPHEQYF
15 | TRBJ2-1 | TRBV6-2/TRBV6-3 | CASRKQNLEGDEQFF
15 | TRBJ2-1 | TRBV11-2 | CASSLVARTSGGKFF
15 | TRBJ2-7 | TRBV6-2/TRBV6-3 | CASSYGHSGSYEQYF
16 | TRBJ2-3 | TRBV20-1 | CSATPAYLTSTDTQYF
19 | TRBJ2-7 | TRBV5-1 | CASSYLTGLAGVFTYEQYF
16 | TRBJ2-7 | TRBV29-1 | CSVLLTSGASSYEQYF
13 | TRBJ1-2 | TRBV7-9 | CASRGWDNYGYTF
16 | TRBJ1-6 | TRBV4-3 | CASSPGVGGVDSPLHF
12 | TRBJ1-2 | TRBV2 | CASSLTWTAMDF
14 | TRBJ1-4 | TRBV20-1 | CSANRQGFSEKLFF
15 | TRBJ2-5 | TRBV7-2 | CASSPLGPAGETQYF
14 | TRBJ1-1 | TRBV7-2 | CASSAGQLNTEAFF
17 | TRBJ2-6 | TRBV5-6 | CASSPGWPRSGANVLTF
16 | TRBJ2-7 | TRBV6-6 | CASSYPLGGRPTEQYF
12 | TRBJ1-1 | TRBV28 | CASVQGGPEAFF
16 | TRBJ1-5 | TRBV5-1 | CASSLGTGDSNQPQHF
14 | TRBJ1-6 | TRBV12-3/TRBV12-4 | CASSRSSYNSPFHF
16 | TRBJ2-3 | TRBV24-1 | CATSDPRGGSTDTQYF
16 | TRBJ1-6 | TRBV5-1 | CASSLAVRLYNSPLHF
13 | TRBJ2-3 | TRBV7-6 | CASSVRDPDTQYF
13 | TRBJ2-5 | TRBV12-3/TRBV12-4 | CASSTKAVGTQYF
17 | TRBJ2-6 | TRBV5-1 | CASRAGTGFSGANVLTF
14 | TRBJ2-1 | TRBV20-1 | CSVFTGGWAGEQFF
21 | TRBJ2-2 | TRBV6-1 | CASSPSGQTTASGRVAGELFF
14 | TRBJ1-1 | TRBV3-1 | CASSQAPGNTEAFF
12 | TRBJ1-2 | TRBV15 | CATSRDGYGYTF
17 | TRBJ2-6 | TRBV7-7 | CASSRTSHLSGANVLTF
17 | TRBJ2-3 | TRBV5-1 | CASSLDPTGERTDTQYF
14 | TRBJ2-3 | TRBV28 | CASLKGIYTDTQYF
18 | TRBJ2-6 | TRBV4-1 | CASSLLSQVRSGANVLTF